This is a list of T cell receptor beta chains from one sample in a study of beta chain features in type 1 diabetes. The table came from immunoSEQ multiplex PCR; TCRdb's copy has only in-frame clones and leaves some out. This sample has 300,000 to 450,000 clones, with approximately 12% found just once. The sample comprised naive CD4+ T cells from blood. The source of these receptors is a man aged 18 to 29 in good health. CDR3s include the opening cysteine and the closing phenylalanine or tryptophan. The order of the fields is J gene, clone size, V gene, D gene, CDR3 protein, CDR3 DNA. A D gene is named only where the DNA matches it firmly. Size values are once, few and many counts, or a class for expanded clones, and some rows have none.

j_call: TRBJ2-7; clone_size: few; v_call: TRBV10-3; d_call: TRBD1; cdr3_aa: CAISGTGASYEQYF; cdr3_nt: TGTGCCATCAGTGGGACAGGGGCCTCCTACGAGCAGTACTTC
j_call: TRBJ2-7; clone_size: -; v_call: TRBV25-1; d_call: TRBD1; cdr3_aa: CASRGGTGNYEQYF; cdr3_nt: TGTGCCAGCAGAGGGGGGACAGGGAACTACGAGCAGTACTTC
j_call: TRBJ2-3; clone_size: -; v_call: TRBV7-9; d_call: -; cdr3_aa: CASSPGLRTDTQYF; cdr3_nt: TGTGCCAGCAGCCCGGGACTCCGCACAGATACGCAGTATTTT
j_call: TRBJ2-7; clone_size: -; v_call: TRBV6-5; d_call: TRBD2; cdr3_aa: CASQRDSYEQYF; cdr3_nt: TGTGCCAGCCAGCGGGACTCCTACGAGCAGTACTTC
j_call: TRBJ2-1; clone_size: -; v_call: TRBV7-2; d_call: -; cdr3_aa: CASSSYLANEQFF; cdr3_nt: TGTGCCAGCAGCTCTTATCTAGCCAATGAGCAGTTCTTC
j_call: TRBJ2-7; clone_size: -; v_call: TRBV7-9; d_call: TRBD1; cdr3_aa: CASREGMKGQGAYEQYF; cdr3_nt: TGTGCCAGCAGGGAAGGAATGAAGGGACAGGGGGCCTACGAGCAGTACTTC
j_call: TRBJ2-3; clone_size: -; v_call: TRBV9; d_call: -; cdr3_aa: CASSVGAGGRTDTQYF; cdr3_nt: TGTGCCAGCAGCGTAGGAGCAGGGGGGCGGACAGATACGCAGTATTTT
j_call: TRBJ2-3; clone_size: -; v_call: TRBV1; d_call: -; cdr3_aa: CTSSQLLAGAHTDTQYF; cdr3_nt: TGCACCAGCAGCCAACTATTGGCGGGGGCGCACACAGATACGCAGTATTTT
j_call: TRBJ2-4; clone_size: -; v_call: TRBV2; d_call: TRBD2; cdr3_aa: CASSEGLAGGRGIQYF; cdr3_nt: TGTGCCAGCAGCGAGGGACTAGCGGGAGGCCGTGGCATTCAGTACTTC
j_call: TRBJ1-1; clone_size: -; v_call: TRBV7-2; d_call: -; cdr3_aa: CASSPFMDTINTEAFF; cdr3_nt: TGTGCCAGCAGCCCTTTTATGGACACGATCAACACTGAAGCTTTCTTT
j_call: TRBJ2-3; clone_size: -; v_call: TRBV7-2; d_call: -; cdr3_aa: CASSDNAGITDTQYF; cdr3_nt: TGTGCCAGCAGCGATAACGCGGGGATCACAGATACGCAGTATTTT
j_call: TRBJ1-2; clone_size: -; v_call: TRBV7-2; d_call: TRBD1; cdr3_aa: CASSSLRGLALDDYGYTF; cdr3_nt: TGTGCCAGCAGCTCGTTAAGGGGGCTAGCCCTGGATGACTATGGCTACACCTTC
j_call: TRBJ1-1; clone_size: few; v_call: TRBV27; d_call: TRBD1; cdr3_aa: CASSSPDRPGTEAFF; cdr3_nt: TGTGCCAGCAGTTCCCCGGACAGGCCCGGAACTGAAGCTTTCTTT
j_call: TRBJ2-1; clone_size: -; v_call: TRBV6-4; d_call: TRBD2; cdr3_aa: CASGRLAGNYNEQFF; cdr3_nt: TGTGCCAGCGGACGACTAGCGGGAAACTACAATGAGCAGTTCTTC